What follows are 10 T cell receptor beta chains derived from one specimen sequenced in a study of blood T cell repertoires in COVID-19. Using immunoSEQ multiplex PCR, the repertoire was profiled, and TCRdb retains in-frame clones only, with some absent. The sample comprises roughly 220,000 clones, 75% to 85% of which are singletons, and around 4.7% rests with the top ten. The sample was PBMCs or T cells enriched from blood (not recorded which). The receptors were sampled from a man aged 25 to 40 with acute COVID-19.

This chain joins TRBV12-3 or TRBV12-4 and TRBJ1-1; D perhaps matches TRBD1 (5 bases). V was pared by 7 bases and J by 6 bases, with 15 bases between. The CDR3 contains 13 residues. The CDR3 DNA is TGTGCCAGCAAAGTTGACAGACTCCCTGAAGCTTTCTTT. Its protein is CASKVDRLPEAFF.

The J gene is TRBJ1-1, the V gene TRBV9; D possibly corresponds to TRBD1 (5 bases). This CDR3 has 16 amino acids. Trimming took 3 bases from V and 8 from J, leaving 23 bases between them. The germline CDR1 and CDR2 sequences are SGDLS and YYNGEE. The CDR3 DNA follows: TGTGCCAGCAGCGCGGGAGGCGGGGCAGCACTGGGGGAAGCTTTCTTT. It translates to CASSAGGGAALGEAFF.

The V call is TRBV28, the J call TRBJ2-5, with TRBD1 identical over 9 bases. Germline assignment: CDR1 MDHEN and CDR2 SYDVKM. The CDR3 has 16 amino acids. The junction had 9 bases not matched to a gene; V was cut back by 2 bases and J by 5 bases. This CDR3 is CASSLTWTGAGETQYF. The CDR3 nucleotides read TGTGCCAGCAGTTTAACCTGGACAGGGGCAGGGGAGACCCAGTACTTC.

This chain's CDR3 is CASSQETGGASEQFF. CDR3 DNA sequence: TGTGCCAGCAGCCAAGAGACCGGGGGGGCCAGTGAGCAGTTCTTC. The chain recombines TRBV4-2 with TRBJ2-1, with TRBD2 matching over 8 bases. Germline V gene sequence: CDR1 LGHNA, CDR2 YNFKEQ. The CDR3 is 15 residues long. With 0 bases clipped from V and 9 bases from J, the junction kept 7 bases outside the gene matches.

The chain is built from TRBV9 and TRBJ1-3; D is uncertain. The V and J ends lost 0 bases and 0 bases respectively, with 13 bases between them. Looked up from germline, CDR1 is SGDLS and CDR2 is YYNGEE. This CDR3 has 17 amino acids. The CDR3 loop is CASSVATRRSSGNTIYF. DNA for the CDR3: TGTGCCAGCAGCGTAGCAACCCGCCGCAGCTCTGGAAACACCATATATTTT.

V usage is TRBV7-9 and J usage is TRBJ1-4; 9 bases are a match to TRBD1. From germline, CDR1 is SEHNR and CDR2 FQNEAQ (reference sequence). V shed 5 bases and J 8 bases; nucleotides not matched to a gene: 9. This CDR3 contains 15 residues. DNA of the CDR3: TGTGCCAGCAGCCCCTGGGACAGGGACCAAGAAAAACTGTTTTTT. Its protein product is CASSPWDRDQEKLFF.

This clone was detected only once. CDR3 DNA sequence: TGTGCCAGCTCACCACGTAGCGCTGGAGAGACCCAGTACTTC. Its translation is CASSPRSAGETQYF. The chain joins TRBV18 to TRBJ2-5; TRBD2 might be the D (5 bases). The V end was cut by 1 base, the J end by 4 bases, with 10 bases between. Germline CDR1 is KGHSH and CDR2 is LQKENI. This CDR3 comprises 14 residues. The full variable domain, completed using reference TRBV18 and TRBJ2-5, is NAGVMQNPRHLVRRRGQEARLRCSPMKGHSHVYWYRQLPEEGLKFMVYLQKENIIDESGMPKERFSAEFPKEGPSILRIQQVVRGDSAAYFCASSPRSAGETQYFGPGTRLLVL.

The chain carries TRBV3-1 (or the pseudogene TRBV3-2) and TRBJ2-2; D is unresolved. The CDR3 totals 13 residues. Germline CDR1 LGHDT, CDR2 YNNKEL (reference sequence). The ends were cut back, 4 bases at V and 3 bases at J, with 6 bases in the middle. The CDR3 protein is CASSPFHTGELFF. CDR3 DNA: TGTGCCAGCAGCCCTTTCCACACCGGGGAGCTGTTTTTT.

J is TRBJ1-2 and V is TRBV9; D remains ambiguous. Trimming removed 2 bases at V and 6 bases at J, with 11 bases between. From germline, CDR1 is SGDLS and CDR2 YYNGEE. The CDR3 consists of 13 residues. The CDR3 sequence is CASSVSLVDGYTF. For the CDR3, the DNA is TGTGCCAGCAGCGTGAGTCTTGTTGATGGCTACACCTTC.

CDR3 residues: CASSPLSVNTEAFF. The DNA of the CDR3 is TGTGCCAGCTCACCACTCTCCGTGAACACTGAAGCTTTCTTT. V gene TRBV18 combines with J gene TRBJ1-1; no clear D gene. The germline V gene has CDR1 KGHSH and CDR2 LQKENI. The V end lost 1 base, the J end lost 0 bases, and 6 bases lay between the germline ends. This CDR3 has 14 amino acids.